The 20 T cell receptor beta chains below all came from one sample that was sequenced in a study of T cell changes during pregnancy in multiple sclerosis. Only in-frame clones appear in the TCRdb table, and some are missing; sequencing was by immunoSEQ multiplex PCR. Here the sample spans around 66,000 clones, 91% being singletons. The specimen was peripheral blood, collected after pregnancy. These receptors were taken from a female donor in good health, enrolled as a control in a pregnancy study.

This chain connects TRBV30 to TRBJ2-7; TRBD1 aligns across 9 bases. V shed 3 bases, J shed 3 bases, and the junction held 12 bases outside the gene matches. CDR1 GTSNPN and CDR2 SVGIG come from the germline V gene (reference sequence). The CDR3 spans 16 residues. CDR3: CAWRGTGGAAYYEQYF. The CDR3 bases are TGTGCCTGGAGGGGAACAGGGGGCGCAGCCTACTACGAGCAGTACTTC.

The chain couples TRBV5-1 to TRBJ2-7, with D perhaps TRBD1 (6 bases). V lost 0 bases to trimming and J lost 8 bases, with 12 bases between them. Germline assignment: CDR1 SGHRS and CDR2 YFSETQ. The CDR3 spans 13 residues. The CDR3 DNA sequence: TGCGCCAGCAGCTTGGAGGACAGCGAAAAGCAGTACTTC. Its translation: CASSLEDSEKQYF. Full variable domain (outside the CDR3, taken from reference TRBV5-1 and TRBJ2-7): KAGVTQTPRYLIKTRGQQVTLSCSPISGHRSVSWYQQTPGQGLQFLFEYFSETQRNKGNFPGRFSGRQFSNSRSEMNVSTLELGDSALYLCASSLEDSEKQYFGPGTRLTVT.

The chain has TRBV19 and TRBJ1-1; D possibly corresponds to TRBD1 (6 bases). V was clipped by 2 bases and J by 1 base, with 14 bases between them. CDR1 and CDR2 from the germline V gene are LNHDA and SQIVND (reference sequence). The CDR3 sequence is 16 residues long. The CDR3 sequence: CASSISSQGPNTEAFF. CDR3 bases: TGTGCCAGTAGTATATCATCACAGGGTCCGAACACTGAAGCTTTCTTT.

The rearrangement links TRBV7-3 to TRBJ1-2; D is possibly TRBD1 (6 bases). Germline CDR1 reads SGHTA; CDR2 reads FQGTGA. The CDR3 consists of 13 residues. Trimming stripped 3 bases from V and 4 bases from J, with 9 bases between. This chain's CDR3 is CASSLGRGYGYTF. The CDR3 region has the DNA TGTGCCAGCAGCTTGGGCAGGGGCTATGGCTACACCTTC.

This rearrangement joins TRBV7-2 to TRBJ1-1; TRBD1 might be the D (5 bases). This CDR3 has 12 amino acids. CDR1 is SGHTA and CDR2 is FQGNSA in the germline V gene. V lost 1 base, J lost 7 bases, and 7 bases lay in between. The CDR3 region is CASSLVRGEAFF. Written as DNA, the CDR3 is TGTGCCAGCAGCTTAGTTAGGGGTGAAGCTTTCTTT.

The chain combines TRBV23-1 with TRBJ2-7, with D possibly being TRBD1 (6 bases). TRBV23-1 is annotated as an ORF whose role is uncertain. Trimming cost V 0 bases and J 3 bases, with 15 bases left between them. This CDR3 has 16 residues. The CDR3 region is CASSQSLQRTDYEQYF. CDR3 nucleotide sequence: TGCGCCAGCAGTCAATCGCTGCAGAGGACAGACTACGAGCAGTACTTC.

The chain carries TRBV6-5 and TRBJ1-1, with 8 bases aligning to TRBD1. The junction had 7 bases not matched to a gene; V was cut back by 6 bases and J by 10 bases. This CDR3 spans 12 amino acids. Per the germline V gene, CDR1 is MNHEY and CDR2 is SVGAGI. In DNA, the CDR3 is TGTGCCAGCAGCCGAAAACAGGGGGGAGCTTTCTTT. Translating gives CASSRKQGGAFF.

CDR3 nucleotides: TGTGCCAGCAGCTTAGGGTCAAGGGGGTCGGAAGCTTTCTTT. Translation: CASSLGSRGSEAFF. The V call is TRBV7-2, the J call TRBJ1-1; maybe TRBD1 (6 bases). The CDR3 spans 14 residues. Trimming pared 1 base from V and 8 bases from J, leaving 14 bases between. CDR1 SGHTA and CDR2 FQGNSA come from the germline V gene. The full variable domain, completed using reference TRBV7-2 and TRBJ1-1, is GAGVSQSPSNKVTEKGKDVELRCDPISGHTALYWYRQSLGQGLEFLIYFQGNSAPDKSGLPSDRFSAERTGGSVSTLTIQRTQQEDSAVYLCASSLGSRGSEAFFGQGTRLTVV.

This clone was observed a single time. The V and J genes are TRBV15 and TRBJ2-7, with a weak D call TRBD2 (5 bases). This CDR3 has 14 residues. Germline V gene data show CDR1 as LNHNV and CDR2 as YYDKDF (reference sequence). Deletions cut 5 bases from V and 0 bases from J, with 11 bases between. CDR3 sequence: CATSRGLVSYEQYF. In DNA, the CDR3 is TGTGCCACCAGCCGAGGACTTGTCTCCTACGAGCAGTACTTC.

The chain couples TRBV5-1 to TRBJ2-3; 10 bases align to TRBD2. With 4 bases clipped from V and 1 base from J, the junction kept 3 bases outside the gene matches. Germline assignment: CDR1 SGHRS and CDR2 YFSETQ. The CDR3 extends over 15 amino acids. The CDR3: CASSLAGARTDTQYF. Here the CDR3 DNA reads TGCGCCAGCAGCCTAGCGGGGGCCCGCACAGATACGCAGTATTTT.

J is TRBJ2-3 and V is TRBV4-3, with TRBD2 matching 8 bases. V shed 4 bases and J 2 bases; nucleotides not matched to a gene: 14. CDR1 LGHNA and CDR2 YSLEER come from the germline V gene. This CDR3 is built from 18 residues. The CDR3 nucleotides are TGCGCCAGCAGCCTCTCGCCCCCGGCGGGGGGCCCCACAGATACGCAGTATTTT. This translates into CASSLSPPAGGPTDTQYF.

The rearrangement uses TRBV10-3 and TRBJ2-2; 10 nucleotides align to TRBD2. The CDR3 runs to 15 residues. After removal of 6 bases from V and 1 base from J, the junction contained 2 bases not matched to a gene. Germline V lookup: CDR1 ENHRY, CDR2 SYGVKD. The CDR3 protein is CAISTSGENTGELFF. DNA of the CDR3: TGTGCCATCAGCACTAGCGGGGAGAACACCGGGGAGCTGTTTTTT.

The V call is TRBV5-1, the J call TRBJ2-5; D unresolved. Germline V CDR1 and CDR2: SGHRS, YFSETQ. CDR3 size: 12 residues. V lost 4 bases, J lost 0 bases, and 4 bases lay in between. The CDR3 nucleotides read TGCGCCAGCAGCCCAAACCAAGAGACCCAGTACTTC. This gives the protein CASSPNQETQYF. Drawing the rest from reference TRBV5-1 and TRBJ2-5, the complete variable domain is KAGVTQTPRYLIKTRGQQVTLSCSPISGHRSVSWYQQTPGQGLQFLFEYFSETQRNKGNFPGRFSGRQFSNSRSEMNVSTLELGDSALYLCASSPNQETQYFGPGTRLLVL.

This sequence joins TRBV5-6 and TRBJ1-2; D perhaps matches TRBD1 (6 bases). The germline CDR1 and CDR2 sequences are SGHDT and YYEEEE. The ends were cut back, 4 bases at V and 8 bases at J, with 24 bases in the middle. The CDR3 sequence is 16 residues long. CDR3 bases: TGTGCCAGCAGCCTAGATCGGGTCAGGGGTTTGGAGGGCTACACCTTC. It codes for CASSLDRVRGLEGYTF.

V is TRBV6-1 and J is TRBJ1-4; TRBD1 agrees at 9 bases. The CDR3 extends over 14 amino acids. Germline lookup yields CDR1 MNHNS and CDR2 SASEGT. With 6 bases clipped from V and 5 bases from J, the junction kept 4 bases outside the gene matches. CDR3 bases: TGTGCCAGCAGATGGACAGGGGAAAATGAAAAACTGTTTTTT. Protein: CASRWTGENEKLFF.

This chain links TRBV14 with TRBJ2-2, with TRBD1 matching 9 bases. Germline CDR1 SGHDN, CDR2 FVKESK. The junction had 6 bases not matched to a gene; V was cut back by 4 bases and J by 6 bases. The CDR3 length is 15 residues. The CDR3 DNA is TGTGCCAGCAGCCCAATAAGACAGGGGGCCGGGGAGCTGTTTTTT. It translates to CASSPIRQGAGELFF.

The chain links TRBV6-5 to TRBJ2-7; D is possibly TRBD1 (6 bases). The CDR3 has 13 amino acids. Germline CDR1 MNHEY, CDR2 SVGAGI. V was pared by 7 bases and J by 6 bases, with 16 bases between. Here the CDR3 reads CASILRQVLEQYF. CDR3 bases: TGTGCCAGCATACTGCGACAGGTTCTCGAGCAGTACTTC.

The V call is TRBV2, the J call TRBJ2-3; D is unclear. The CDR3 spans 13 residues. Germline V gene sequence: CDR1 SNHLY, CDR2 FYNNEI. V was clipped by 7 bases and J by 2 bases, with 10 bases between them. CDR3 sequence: CASNPRYTDTQYF. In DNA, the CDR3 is TGTGCCAGCAATCCCAGGTACACAGATACGCAGTATTTT. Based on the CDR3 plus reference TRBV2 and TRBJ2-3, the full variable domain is EPEVTQTPSHQVTQMGQEVILRCVPISNHLYFYWYRQILGQKVEFLVSFYNNEISEKSEIFDDQFSVERPDGSNFTLKIRSTKLEDSAMYFCASNPRYTDTQYFGPGTRLTVL.

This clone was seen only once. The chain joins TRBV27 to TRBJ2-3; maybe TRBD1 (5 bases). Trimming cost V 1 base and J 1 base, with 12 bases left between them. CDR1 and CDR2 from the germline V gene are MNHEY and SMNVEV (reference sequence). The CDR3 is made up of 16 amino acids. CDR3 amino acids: CASSLWQGSGTDTQYF. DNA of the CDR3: TGTGCCAGCAGTTTATGGCAGGGATCGGGCACAGATACGCAGTATTTT.

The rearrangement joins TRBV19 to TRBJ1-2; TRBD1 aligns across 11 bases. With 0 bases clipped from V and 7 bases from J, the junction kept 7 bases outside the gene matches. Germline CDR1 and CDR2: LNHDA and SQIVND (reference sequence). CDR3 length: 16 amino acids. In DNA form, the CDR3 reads TGTGCCAGTAGTATAGATCGCGGACAGGGGGCCGGTGGCTACACCTTC. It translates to CASSIDRGQGAGGYTF.